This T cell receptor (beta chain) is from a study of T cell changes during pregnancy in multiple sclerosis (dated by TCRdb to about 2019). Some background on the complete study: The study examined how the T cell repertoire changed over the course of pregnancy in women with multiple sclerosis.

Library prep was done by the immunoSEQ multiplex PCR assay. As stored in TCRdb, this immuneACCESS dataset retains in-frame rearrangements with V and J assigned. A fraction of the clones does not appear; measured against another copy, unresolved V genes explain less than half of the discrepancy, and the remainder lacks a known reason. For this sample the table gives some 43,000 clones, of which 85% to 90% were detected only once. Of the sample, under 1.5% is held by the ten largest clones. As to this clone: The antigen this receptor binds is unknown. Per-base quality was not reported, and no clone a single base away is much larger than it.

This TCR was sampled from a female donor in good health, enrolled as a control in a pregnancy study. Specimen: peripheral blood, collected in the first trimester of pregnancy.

The CDR3 amino acid sequence is: CASSYPTGVVTTYGYTF. The nucleotides read TGTGCCAGCAGCTATCCGACAGGGGTCGTGACCACCTATGGCTACACCTTC. The V gene is TRBV7-2 and the J gene is TRBJ1-2; TRBD1 fits 8 bases in the junction. The germline V gene specifies SGHTA as CDR1 and FQGNSA as CDR2. The CDR3 sequence holds 17 residues, the cysteine and phenylalanine included. The entry retains the CDR3 DNA only, 51 bases that are in frame from base 1. Trimming accounts for 4 bases at V and 4 bases at J, while the number of junction bases matched to no gene is 14.